This paragraph reports one T cell receptor beta chain. Its antigen is unidentified. This entry is derived from a study of shared clonotypes between healthy human individuals. The study's findings and limits: Non-shared clonotypes displayed generation probabilities falling below those of clonotypes present in all four donors.

From germline, CDR1 is SGHRS and CDR2 YFSETQ. The CDR3 spans 14 residues. V was clipped by 7 bases and J by 2 bases; unmatched bases: 8. Only in-frame clones appear in the TCRdb table, and some are missing; sequencing was by immunoSEQ multiplex PCR. The repertoire consists of roughly 600,000 clones, with roughly 98% occurring once and the leading ten covering 0.3% to 0.35%. Cells designated naive CD8 were CD45RO-negative and were positively selected for CCR7, with terminally differentiated effector memory CD45RA+ cells excluded. Only Caucasian adults living in Nashville, Tennessee served as donors. Input material: naive CD8+ T cells sorted from blood. This clonotype originated in a man aged 30 to 45 in good health. The chain uses TRBV5-1 and TRBJ2-5; 7 nucleotides agree with TRBD2. Here the CDR3 DNA reads TGCGCCAGCCAGACTAGCTCTGGACAAGAGACCCAGTACTTC. This codes for CASQTSSGQETQYF.